Listed here is a single TCR beta chain. TCRdb keeps only in-frame clones here, not all; method: immunoSEQ multiplex PCR. The sample shows approximately 50,000 clones, roughly 92% of them seen only once. The data derive from a study of T cell changes during pregnancy in multiple sclerosis. Germline-derived CDR1 and CDR2 are MDHEN and SYDVKM. J lost 6 bases, V lost 6 bases, and 14 bases had no gene match. This CDR3 region has 15 residues. Source: CD4+ T cells from peripheral blood mononuclear cells, taken in the third trimester of pregnancy. This chain links TRBV28 with TRBJ2-7, with 7 bases aligning to TRBD1. The source is a female donor with multiple sclerosis, enrolled in a pregnancy study. The chain's CDR3 is CASSPAGIGQVEQYF. CDR3 bases: TGTGCCAGCAGCCCGGCCGGCATCGGACAGGTCGAGCAGTACTTC.